These T cell receptor beta chains were read from a single sample in a study of blood T cell repertoires in COVID-19. TCRdb keeps only in-frame clones here, not all; method: immunoSEQ multiplex PCR. The sample has about 240,000 clones; roughly 86% are singletons. Sequencing input: peripheral blood. The receptors were gathered from a man at least 80 years old with acute or convalescent COVID-19. Each CDR3 is given with its conserved first and last residue. Each record gives: D gene, clone size, J gene, V gene, CDR3 DNA, CDR3 protein. A D gene is named only where the DNA matches it firmly. Expanded clones are given a class, and other clones once, few, many or no size at all.

TRBD2 | - | TRBJ2-3 | TRBV6-5 | TGTGCCAGCAGTCACGGACTAGTGACAGATACGCAGTATTTT | CASSHGLVTDTQYF
- | - | TRBJ2-3 | TRBV6-1 | TGTGCCAGCAGTGAACAGGGGTACTCAACAGATACGCAGTATTTT | CASSEQGYSTDTQYF
TRBD1 | few | TRBJ1-2 | TRBV19 | TGTGCCAGTCTCAGGGGGCAGGATGGCTACACCTTC | CASLRGQDGYTF
TRBD1 | - | TRBJ2-3 | TRBV19 | TGTGCCAGTAGTATGGATCTGGTGGCAGGGGGCAATCCAGATACGCAGTATTTT | CASSMDLVAGGNPDTQYF
TRBD1 | - | TRBJ1-5 | TRBV6-6 | TGTGCCAGCAGTCCATCGGCGGGACAGGGGACTCAGCCCCAGCATTTT | CASSPSAGQGTQPQHF
- | - | TRBJ1-3 | TRBV5-1 | TGCGCCAGCAGCTTAGACAGTCGCAGGAATTTACCCATATATTTT | CASSLDSRRNLPIYF
- | - | TRBJ1-2 | TRBV5-1 | TGCGCCAGCAGCCCTGGAATAGGCAGGGGTAACTATGGCTACACCTTC | CASSPGIGRGNYGYTF
- | - | TRBJ2-1 | TRBV5-4 | TGTGCCAGCAGCTTGGGGCAGGGCGTAAATGAGCAGTTCTTC | CASSLGQGVNEQFF
- | - | TRBJ2-1 | TRBV7-2 | TGTGCCAGCAGCTTAGCCGGGGGGCCGCACAATGAGCAGTTCTTC | CASSLAGGPHNEQFF
- | - | TRBJ1-4 | TRBV27 | TGTGCCAGCAGACCTTCCGGGGGAAAACTGTTTTTT | CASRPSGGKLFF
- | - | TRBJ1-2 | TRBV2 | TGTGCCAGCAGTGTTCGACAGGCAGGAGGCTACACCTTC | CASSVRQAGGYTF
- | - | TRBJ2-3 | TRBV4-1 | TGCGCCAGCAGCCAACTTCGCACAGATACGCAGTATTTT | CASSQLRTDTQYF
- | - | TRBJ2-5 | TRBV15 | TGTGCCACCAGCAGAGGTAACCAAGAGACCCAGTACTTC | CATSRGNQETQYF
TRBD2 | - | TRBJ2-3 | TRBV14 | TGTGCCAGCAGCCAGACTAGCGGGTGGGCAGATACGCAGTATTTT | CASSQTSGWADTQYF
- | few | TRBJ1-1 | TRBV11-2 | TGTGCCAGCAGCTTACAATCGGGACTGCTTGGGGACGACACTGAAGCTTTCTTT | CASSLQSGLLGDDTEAFF
TRBD1 | - | TRBJ1-2 | TRBV27 | TGTGCCAGCAGTGCCGGGACAGGGATTAACTATGGCTACACCTTC | CASSAGTGINYGYTF
TRBD2 | - | TRBJ2-5 | TRBV5-3 | TGTGCCAGTCGGACTAGCGGGGCACAAGAGACCCAGTACTTC | CASRTSGAQETQYF
- | - | TRBJ1-5 | TRBV6-6 | TGTGCCACTCAACGGACAGATAGCAATCAGCCCCAGCATTTT | CATQRTDSNQPQHF
- | - | TRBJ1-2 | TRBV5-5 | TGTGCCAGCAGCTTCCATCTCAGGGGACGCGGTGACTATGGCTACACCTTC | CASSFHLRGRGDYGYTF
- | few | TRBJ1-2 | TRBV5-5 | TGTGCCAGCAGCTTGGTTACAGAGTATGGCTACACCTTC | CASSLVTEYGYTF
- | - | TRBJ2-7 | TRBV29-1 | TGCAGCGTTGAGGGTCAGGGTCCCGAGCAGTACTTC | CSVEGQGPEQYF
- | few | TRBJ2-1 | TRBV7-2 | TGTGCCAGCAGCTCATCATTCGGGGACTCCTACAATGAGCAGTTCTTC | CASSSSFGDSYNEQFF
- | - | TRBJ1-2 | TRBV5-4 | TGTGCCAGCAGCCTACAGTCAGGGGCTGGCTATGGCTACACCTTC | CASSLQSGAGYGYTF
TRBD2 | - | TRBJ2-1 | TRBV11-2 | TGTGCCAGCAGCTCCTTAGCGGGGGGGGGCTACAATGAGCAGTTCTTC | CASSSLAGGGYNEQFF
- | - | TRBJ1-2 | TRBV3-1/TRBV3-2 | TGTGCCAGCAGCCAGCAGGTCAACTATGGCTACACCTTC | CASSQQVNYGYTF
TRBD2 | once | TRBJ2-1 | TRBV5-1 | TGCGCCAGCAGCGGTAGCCCTTTGGGGGCGGGAGGGTCCAATGAGCAGTTCTTC | CASSGSPLGAGGSNEQFF
- | - | TRBJ2-2 | TRBV29-1 | TGCAGCGCAATGTACGGGGGAACCGGGGAGCTGTTTTTT | CSAMYGGTGELFF
- | once | TRBJ1-3 | TRBV16 | TGTGCCAGCAGCACTCGTGGGGGCTCGATGTCTGGAAACACCATATATTTT | CASSTRGGSMSGNTIYF
- | - | TRBJ2-1 | TRBV10-3 | TGTGCCATACAGAGCTCCTACAATGAGCAGTTCTTC | CAIQSSYNEQFF
- | - | TRBJ2-7 | TRBV6-2/TRBV6-3 | TGTGCCAGCAGCGGGGCCCCCTACGAGCAGTACTTC | CASSGAPYEQYF
- | - | TRBJ2-5 | TRBV11-2 | TGTGCCAGCAGCTTAGATCGGACCCAGTACTTC | CASSLDRTQYF
TRBD1 | - | TRBJ1-2 | TRBV2 | TGTGCCAGCCGTACTAATCCGGGACAGGGGGCCCAGGGCTACACCTTC | CASRTNPGQGAQGYTF
TRBD1 | - | TRBJ1-2 | TRBV6-1 | TGTGCCAGCAGTGGGGCACAGGGGGCGTTGAACTATGGCTACACCTTC | CASSGAQGALNYGYTF
- | - | TRBJ1-5 | TRBV5-1 | TGCGCCAGCAGCACCGGGACTCCCAATCAGCCCCAGCATTTT | CASSTGTPNQPQHF
TRBD1 | - | TRBJ2-5 | TRBV5-4 | TGTGCCAGCAGCCCGCCCCCGACAGGGGGTGGTAGAGAGACCCAGTACTTC | CASSPPPTGGGRETQYF
TRBD1 | few | TRBJ1-1 | TRBV6-5 | TGTGCCAGCACCGGGACAGGGGGGGGGACTGAAGCTTTCTTT | CASTGTGGGTEAFF
- | - | TRBJ2-1 | TRBV29-1 | TGCAGCGTCGATTGGGGGACTGGGGATGAGCAGTTCTTC | CSVDWGTGDEQFF
- | - | TRBJ1-2 | TRBV15 | TGTGCCACCAGCAGAGACCGGGTGGGGGGGAACTATGGCTACACCTTC | CATSRDRVGGNYGYTF
- | - | TRBJ2-5 | TRBV7-8 | TGTGCCAGCAGCTTAGCCAGGGCAGAGACCCAGTACTTC | CASSLARAETQYF
TRBD1 | - | TRBJ1-6 | TRBV19 | TGTGCCAGTAGTATTGCGGGACAGGGTTCTTATTCACCCCTCCACTTT | CASSIAGQGSYSPLHF
TRBD1 | - | TRBJ2-1 | TRBV5-1 | TGCGCCAGCAGCTTGGGACAGGGTGGCCGTGAGCAGTTCTTC | CASSLGQGGREQFF
- | once | TRBJ1-2 | TRBV6-1 | TGTGCCAGCAGTGAAGGACAACATACGGGGGGCTACACCTTC | CASSEGQHTGGYTF
TRBD1 | - | TRBJ1-6 | TRBV19 | TGTGCCAGTAGTACCCCCCAAAAGACAGGGTCCTATAATTCACCCCTCCACTTT | CASSTPQKTGSYNSPLHF
TRBD2 | - | TRBJ2-7 | TRBV28 | TGTGCCAGCAGTTATAGCGGGAGAATAGGCGAGCAGTACTTC | CASSYSGRIGEQYF
- | - | TRBJ1-3 | TRBV3-1/TRBV3-2 | TGTGCCAGCAGCTCTTTCGGGTCTGGAAACACCATATATTTT | CASSSFGSGNTIYF
- | - | TRBJ1-2 | TRBV28 | TGTGCCAGCAGTTTACCAACAGGGTATGGCTACACCTTC | CASSLPTGYGYTF
- | - | TRBJ2-5 | TRBV5-1 | TGCGCCAGCAGGCCCAAACAGGTTGTGGAGACCCAGTACTTC | CASRPKQVVETQYF
- | - | TRBJ1-6 | TRBV27 | TGTGCCAGCAGTTCCCTCGACTTTACACCCCTCCACTTT | CASSSLDFTPLHF
- | - | TRBJ1-6 | TRBV6-5 | TGTGCCAGCAGTCGTACGACGGAGAATTCACCCCTCCACTTT | CASSRTTENSPLHF
TRBD1 | - | TRBJ1-5 | TRBV5-1 | TGCGCCAGCAGCGGCGGGACAGGGGTACGTCAGCCCCAGCATTTT | CASSGGTGVRQPQHF
- | once | TRBJ1-2 | TRBV2 | TGTGCCAGCAGTTCGGACAGTAACTATGGCTACACCTTC | CASSSDSNYGYTF
TRBD1 | few | TRBJ1-2 | TRBV19 | TGTGCCAGTAGCGCTTCGACAGGGGGGGGATATGGCTACACCTTC | CASSASTGGGYGYTF
TRBD2 | - | TRBJ2-3 | TRBV7-3 | TGTGCCAGCAGGCTAGCGGGAGGAGGAGGCACAGATACGCAGTATTTT | CASRLAGGGGTDTQYF
- | - | TRBJ2-7 | TRBV10-1 | TGCGCCAGCAGTGAGCTGGCGGGGACCTACGAGCAGTACTTC | CASSELAGTYEQYF
- | few | TRBJ1-1 | TRBV29-1 | TGCAGCGTTACCCGGGGGAGCACTGAAGCTTTCTTT | CSVTRGSTEAFF